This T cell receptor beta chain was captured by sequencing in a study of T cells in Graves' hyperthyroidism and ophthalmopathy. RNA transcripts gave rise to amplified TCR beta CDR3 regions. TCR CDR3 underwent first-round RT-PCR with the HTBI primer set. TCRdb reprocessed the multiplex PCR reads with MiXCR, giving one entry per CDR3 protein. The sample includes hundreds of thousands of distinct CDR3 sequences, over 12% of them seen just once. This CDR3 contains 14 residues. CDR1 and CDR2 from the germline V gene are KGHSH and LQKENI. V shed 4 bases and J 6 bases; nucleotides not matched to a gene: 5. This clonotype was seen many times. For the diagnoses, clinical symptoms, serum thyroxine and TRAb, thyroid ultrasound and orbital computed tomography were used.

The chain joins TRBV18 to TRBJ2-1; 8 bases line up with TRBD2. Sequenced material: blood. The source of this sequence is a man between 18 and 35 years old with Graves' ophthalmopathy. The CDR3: CASSHRTSINEQFF. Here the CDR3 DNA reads TGTGCCAGCTCACACCGGACTAGCATCAATGAGCAGTTCTTC.